The 24 T cell receptor beta chains below come from one sample, sequenced in a study of CD8 T cells in Susac syndrome. RNA in amounts of roughly 0.45 to 1 ug was reverse transcribed with random hexamers. TCRdb independently ran MiXCR on the immunoSEQ multiplex PCR reads; one entry per CDR3 protein. Here the sample spans approximately 100,000 distinct CDR3 sequences, about 96% being singletons. Sequenced material: CD4+ T cells from PBMCs. The receptors stem from a human donor in good health.

The V gene is TRBV20-1, the J gene TRBJ1-5, with a tentative D call TRBD1 (6 bases). The ends were cut back, 1 base at V and 4 bases at J, with 11 bases in the middle. Germline CDR1 DFQATT, CDR2 SNEGSKA (reference sequence). CDR3 length: 14 residues. The CDR3 DNA follows: TGCAGTGCTAGAGCCCCCACAGGGAATCAGCCCCAGCATTTT. Residues: CSARAPTGNQPQHF.

The chain links TRBV24-1 to TRBJ2-1; 7 bases are a match to TRBD1. J was trimmed by 7 bases and V by 5 bases; bases with no gene match: 1. The germline CDR1 and CDR2 sequences are KGHDR and SFDVKD. The CDR3 extends over 12 amino acids. CDR3 sequence (DNA): TGTGCCACCAGTGGACAGGGAAATGAGCAGTTCTTC. Translated: CATSGQGNEQFF.

This clonotype appeared a few times. CDR3 coding DNA: TGTGCCAGCTCACCACAGGGTGGGAACACTGAAGCTTTCTTT. Residues: CASSPQGGNTEAFF. The chain links TRBV18 to TRBJ1-1; no clear D gene. Trimming took off 1 base at V and 1 base at J, with 7 bases between the two ends. From germline, CDR1 is KGHSH and CDR2 LQKENI. The CDR3 runs to 14 residues.

The genes are TRBV7-2 and TRBJ2-1; 14 nucleotides match TRBD2. Germline V CDR1 and CDR2: SGHTA, FQGNSA. V dropped 5 bases and J dropped 6; count of bases not matched to a gene: 6. This CDR3 comprises 16 residues. CDR3 sequence (DNA): TGTGCCAGCAGCACTCAGACTAGCGGGAGGGGCAATGAGCAGTTCTTC. It codes for CASSTQTSGRGNEQFF.

The chain employs TRBV2 and TRBJ2-7; D could derive from TRBD1 or TRBD2 (5 bases each). The CDR3 consists of 14 residues. V lost 6 bases and J 0 bases, leaving 12 bases between the germline ends. CDR1 SNHLY and CDR2 FYNNEI come from the germline V gene. CDR3 coding DNA: TGTGCCAGCAGCGAGGGGAGTTTCTCCTACGAGCAGTACTTC. It translates to CASSEGSFSYEQYF. Full variable domain (missing parts from reference TRBV2 and TRBJ2-7): EPEVTQTPSHQVTQMGQEVILRCVPISNHLYFYWYRQILGQKVEFLVSFYNNEISEKSEIFDDQFSVERPDGSNFTLKIRSTKLEDSAMYFCASSEGSFSYEQYFGPGTRLTVT.

The gene calls are TRBV27 and TRBJ2-5, with 7 bases aligning to TRBD2. The CDR3 is 13 amino acids. Germline lookup yields CDR1 MNHEY and CDR2 SMNVEV (reference sequence). CDR3 sequence: CAAGQVGSETQYF. The CDR3 DNA reads as TGTGCAGCGGGGCAGGTGGGGTCGGAGACCCAGTACTTC.

The chain is built from TRBV2 and TRBJ2-5; D gene ambiguous. Germline V gives CDR1 SNHLY, CDR2 FYNNEI. The ends were cut back, 6 bases at V and 3 bases at J, with 14 bases in the middle. The CDR3 consists of 14 residues. The CDR3 loop reads CASSRTISKETQYF. The CDR3 DNA sequence: TGTGCCAGCAGCCGAACTATATCAAAAGAGACCCAGTACTTC.

V usage is TRBV9 and J usage is TRBJ2-5; D could derive from TRBD1 or TRBD2 (5 bases each). The CDR3 is 16 residues long. The ends were cut back, 0 bases at V and 2 bases at J, with 14 bases in the middle. CDR1 and CDR2 (germline): SGDLS, YYNGEE. CDR3 sequence (DNA): TGTGCCAGCAGCGTAGAGATCCAGGGACCTCAAGAGACCCAGTACTTC. This sequence encodes CASSVEIQGPQETQYF.

This chain links TRBV29-1 with TRBJ1-1; unclear D gene. V lost 0 bases, J lost 0 bases, and 11 bases lay in between. There are 15 residues in the CDR3. Germline values: CDR1 SQVTM, CDR2 ANQGSEA. The CDR3 DNA reads as TGCAGCGTTGAAGATCGTCCAGGTATGAACACTGAAGCTTTCTTT. Its protein is CSVEDRPGMNTEAFF.

This chain connects TRBV7-2 to TRBJ2-1; 9 nucleotides line up with TRBD2. The germline CDR1 and CDR2 sequences are SGHTA and FQGNSA. The CDR3 is 15 amino acids. V shed 3 bases, J shed 7 bases, and the junction held 7 bases outside the gene matches. The CDR3 loop reads CASSLGRGGRNEQFF. Here the CDR3 DNA reads TGTGCCAGCAGCTTGGGGCGGGGGGGCCGGAATGAGCAGTTCTTC. The variable domain in full, completed from reference TRBV7-2 and TRBJ2-1, reads GAGVSQSPSNKVTEKGKDVELRCDPISGHTALYWYRQSLGQGLEFLIYFQGNSAPDKSGLPSDRFSAERTGGSVSTLTIQRTQQEDSAVYLCASSLGRGGRNEQFFGPGTRLTVL.

This chain joins TRBV2 and TRBJ1-4; TRBD1 agrees at 8 bases. With V trimmed by 4 bases and J by 0 bases, 1 base remained unmatched. The CDR3 is 15 amino acids. The germline CDR1 and CDR2 sequences are SNHLY and FYNNEI. CDR3 nucleotides: TGTGCCAGCAGTGTACAGGGGGCAACTAATGAAAAACTGTTTTTT. The encoded protein is CASSVQGATNEKLFF.

The chain has TRBV2 and TRBJ1-6; TRBD1 matches at 9 bases. J lost 5 bases, V lost 6 bases, and 14 bases had no gene match. The germline CDR1 and CDR2 sequences are SNHLY and FYNNEI. The CDR3 totals 18 residues. The CDR3 DNA follows: TGTGCCAGCAGCCCCCGCGTACCGGGACAGGGACATAATTCACCCCTCCACTTT. Translating it yields CASSPRVPGQGHNSPLHF.

The chain combines TRBV19 with TRBJ2-7; D is tentatively TRBD1 or TRBD2 (5 bases each). Trimming took 6 bases from V and 8 from J, leaving 11 bases between them. This CDR3 contains 11 residues. Germline values: CDR1 LNHDA, CDR2 SQIVND (reference sequence). CDR3 residues: CASSQPGQQYF. The DNA for the CDR3 is TGTGCCAGTAGCCAACCGGGACAGCAGTACTTC.

The chain combines TRBV4-1 with TRBJ2-1, with 11 nucleotides matching TRBD2. The CDR3 covers 17 residues. The V gene end was trimmed by 4 bases and the J gene end by 3 bases; junction bases not matched to a gene: 8. Germline assignment: CDR1 MGHRA and CDR2 YSYEKL. The CDR3 region is CASSPYPTSGGYNEQFF. Written as DNA, the CDR3 is TGCGCCAGCAGCCCCTACCCCACTAGCGGGGGCTACAATGAGCAGTTCTTC.

This clonotype has a single count. The chain recombines TRBV30 with TRBJ2-7, with 7 bases aligning to TRBD1. V lost 2 bases to trimming and J lost 4 bases; unmatched junction nucleotides: 2. This CDR3 region has 12 residues. Germline-derived CDR1 and CDR2 are GTSNPN and SVGIG (reference sequence). In DNA, the CDR3 is TGTGCCTGGAGTCCGACAGGGTACGAGCAGTACTTC. Protein sequence: CAWSPTGYEQYF. The full variable domain, its missing parts supplied by reference TRBV30 and TRBJ2-7, is SQTIHQWPATLVQPVGSPLSLECTVEGTSNPNLYWYRQAAGRGLQLLFYSVGIGQISSEVPQNLSASRPQDRQFILSSKKLLLSDSGFYLCAWSPTGYEQYFGPGTRLTVT.

The rearrangement joins TRBV15 to TRBJ2-3, with TRBD2 as a possible D gene (7 bases). The CDR3 consists of 14 residues. V lost 5 bases and J 3 bases, leaving 12 bases between the germline ends. From germline, CDR1 is LNHNV and CDR2 YYDKDF (reference sequence). DNA of the CDR3: TGTGCCACCAGCGAAGAGGGGGGGACAGATACGCAGTATTTT. Its translation is CATSEEGGTDTQYF.

This chain links TRBV12-3 or TRBV12-4 with TRBJ2-5; either TRBD1 or TRBD2 may supply D (6 bases each). Trimming shortened V by 3 bases and J by 0 bases, and 14 bases separated the two germline ends. CDR3 length equals 16 residues. The CDR3 here is CASSLVGGGHQETQYF. The CDR3 bases are TGTGCCAGCAGTTTGGTCGGTGGGGGGCACCAAGAGACCCAGTACTTC.

The chain has TRBV5-1 and TRBJ2-3; 10 nucleotides align to TRBD2. Germline CDR1 is SGHRS and CDR2 is YFSETQ. This CDR3 is 15 amino acids long. V was pared by 4 bases and J by 3 bases, with 5 bases of the junction left unmatched. The CDR3 region has the DNA TGCGCCAGCAGCGTTCTAGCGGGAGATACAGATACGCAGTATTTT. Its translation is CASSVLAGDTDTQYF.

This chain uses TRBV29-1 with TRBJ2-1; D is undetermined. The length of the CDR3 is 14 residues. CDR1 is SQVTM, CDR2 ANQGSEA, per germline. Trimming cost V 5 bases and J 4 bases, with 15 bases left between them. The CDR3 sequence: CSVPQGKGYNEQFF. For the CDR3, the DNA is TGCAGCGTTCCCCAAGGGAAGGGTTACAATGAGCAGTTCTTC.

The count of this clonotype is one. V usage is TRBV20-1 and J usage is TRBJ2-6; D remains ambiguous. The germline V and J ends were trimmed by 0 bases and 0 bases, with 15 bases remaining between them. The V gene's germline CDR1 is DFQATT and CDR2 SNEGSKA (reference sequence). This CDR3 spans 18 amino acids. The CDR3 bases are TGCAGTGCTAGAGACCTCCACGGGCAGAGCTCTGGGGCCAACGTCCTGACTTTC. As protein: CSARDLHGQSSGANVLTF.

The chain links TRBV7-2 to TRBJ1-2; TRBD1 aligns across 7 bases. This CDR3 has 16 residues. Trimming removed 0 bases from V and 0 bases from J; junction bases left unmatched: 4. Germline V gene data show CDR1 as SGHTA and CDR2 as FQGNSA. The CDR3 DNA sequence: TGTGCCAGCAGCTTAGCCCCGACAGGGACTAACTATGGCTACACCTTC. Its translation: CASSLAPTGTNYGYTF.

This sequence joins TRBV12-3 or TRBV12-4 and TRBJ2-6; no definite D call. V lost 5 bases and J 0 bases, leaving 5 bases between the germline ends. This CDR3 region has 14 residues. DNA of the CDR3: TGTGCCAGCAGTCCTAGCTCTGGGGCCAACGTCCTGACTTTC. Translation: CASSPSSGANVLTF.

The V gene is TRBV18, the J gene TRBJ2-5; D ambiguous. Trimming removed 2 bases from V and 5 bases from J, with 9 bases in between. The V gene's germline CDR1 is KGHSH and CDR2 LQKENI. The CDR3 runs 13 residues. CDR3 bases: TGTGCCAGCTCACCATCCGGGTCGGAGACCCAGTACTTC. This translates into CASSPSGSETQYF.

Worth noting for this clonotype: The junction and the germline gene differ at one end; a read error may be behind it. The gene calls are TRBV7-6 and TRBJ2-3; 10 bases line up with TRBD2. The CDR3 has 17 amino acids. The germline V gene encodes CDR1 SGHVS and CDR2 FNYEAQ. In nucleotides, the CDR3 is TGTGCCAGCAACTTAAGGGGTAGCGGGGGGCCCACAGATACGCAGTATTTT. Protein: CASNLRGSGGPTDTQYF.